These T cell receptor beta chains were read from a single sample in a study of T cell responses to AZD1222 COVID-19 vaccine. This table comes from immunoSEQ multiplex PCR, and its TCRdb copy is limited to in-frame clones, with some not included. The table lists just under 150,000 clones, just over 85% of them singletons. The material sequenced was peripheral blood, taken 28 days after the second AZD1222 dose. Receptors originate from an adult who received the AZD1222 COVID-19 vaccine. Both conserved end residues are part of each CDR3. Each record gives: V gene, clone size, CDR3 length, CDR3 protein. Clone size is given for some rows only: seen once, a few or many times, or a class if the clone is expanded.

v_call: TRBV5-4; clone_size: .; cdr3_length: 15; cdr3_aa: CASSPTTGGQYGYTF
v_call: TRBV10-3; clone_size: once; cdr3_length: 15; cdr3_aa: CAISEGGTPSLTLHF
v_call: TRBV6-6; clone_size: .; cdr3_length: 14; cdr3_aa: CASSNRAGEETQYF
v_call: TRBV30; clone_size: .; cdr3_length: 15; cdr3_aa: CAWSVSGANNSPLHF
v_call: TRBV30; clone_size: .; cdr3_length: 13; cdr3_aa: CAWQGAGSSPLHF
v_call: TRBV6-6; clone_size: .; cdr3_length: 15; cdr3_aa: CASSYGTPSNQPQHF
v_call: TRBV19; clone_size: .; cdr3_length: 14; cdr3_aa: CASSMGGAGEKLFF
v_call: TRBV10-3; clone_size: .; cdr3_length: 14; cdr3_aa: CAISDKGRNYGYTF
v_call: TRBV6-5; clone_size: .; cdr3_length: 15; cdr3_aa: CASRGGEVSGNTIYF
v_call: TRBV11-2; clone_size: once; cdr3_length: 13; cdr3_aa: CASSLAVGQPQHF
v_call: TRBV6-2/TRBV6-3; clone_size: .; cdr3_length: 18; cdr3_aa: CASSVYGLGELAKNIQYF
v_call: TRBV5-6; clone_size: .; cdr3_length: 18; cdr3_aa: CASSLWVAGAENTGELFF